The T cell receptor beta chain described here comes from a study of blood T cell repertoires in COVID-19. Profiled with immunoSEQ multiplex PCR; TCRdb holds only in-frame clones, not every one. Found here are 85,000 to 100,000 clones, 75% to 85% of them singletons; the top ten hold less than 6%. The Seattle patients joined while their infection was active and were tracked longitudinally afterward. The CDR3 runs to 20 residues. Germline values: CDR1 SQVTM, CDR2 ANQGSEA. Trimming at V came to 6 bases and at J to 2 bases, leaving 21 bases not matched to a gene. The TCR sequence derives from a man at least 80 years old with COVID-19, enrolled during active disease. V gene TRBV29-1 combines with J gene TRBJ2-2, with 10 bases identical to TRBD2. Material: peripheral blood. The CDR3 bases are TGCAGCGTATGGGGCCCGGGACTAGCGCAAGGAGGGGTCAACACCGGGGAGCTGTTTTTT. The encoded protein is CSVWGPGLAQGGVNTGELFF.